This T cell receptor (beta chain) was identified during a study of T cell changes during pregnancy in multiple sclerosis. Clones were sequenced by immunoSEQ multiplex PCR, and TCRdb holds only the in-frame ones, with some missing. The repertoire holds some 67,000 clones, with more than 85% as singletons. The V gene lost 5 bases and the J gene lost 1 base, with 12 bases spanning the gap. The CDR3 extends over 14 amino acids. Germline CDR1 SGHRS, CDR2 YFSETQ. The chain carries TRBV5-1 and TRBJ1-1, with D perhaps TRBD1 (6 bases). The receptor was derived from a female donor with multiple sclerosis, enrolled in a pregnancy study. The sequences come from peripheral blood, collected in the first trimester of pregnancy. This chain's CDR3 is CASREPGENTEAFF. For the CDR3, the DNA is TGCGCCAGCAGGGAACCAGGGGAGAACACTGAAGCTTTCTTT. Variable domain in full (rest from reference TRBV5-1 and TRBJ1-1): KAGVTQTPRYLIKTRGQQVTLSCSPISGHRSVSWYQQTPGQGLQFLFEYFSETQRNKGNFPGRFSGRQFSNSRSEMNVSTLELGDSALYLCASREPGENTEAFFGQGTRLTVV.